This is a list of T cell receptor beta chains from one sample in a study of Graves' ophthalmopathy and Graves' hyperthyroidism. TCRdb recomputed calls from the multiplex PCR reads with MiXCR, one row per CDR3 protein. The sample carries about 400,000 distinct CDR3 sequences, around 21% recorded once. The sample taken for sequencing was peripheral blood. These receptors were taken from a woman younger than 30 with stable Graves' hyperthyroidism. The CDR3 runs from the conserved cysteine through the conserved F or W. The D gene is left open where the match is weak. A clone size is listed for some rows: how often the clone was seen (once, few, many), or a class if it is expanded.

- TRBJ1-2 many TRBV15 CATSRDRSGGSYGYTF TGTGCCACCAGCAGAGATCGGTCGGGTGGTAGCTATGGCTACACCTTC
- TRBJ2-2 few TRBV13 CASNERNTGELFF TGTGCCAGCAATGAGCGAAACACCGGGGAGCTGTTTTTT
TRBD1 TRBJ2-5 many TRBV11-2 CASSPETDRAGRKAQYF TGTGCCAGCAGCCCCGAGACCGACAGGGCCGGCCGCAAGGCCCAGTACTTC
- TRBJ2-5 many TRBV10-2 CASSPRGRETQYF TGCGCCAGCAGCCCCAGGGGACGAGAGACCCAGTACTTC
TRBD1 TRBJ2-2 many TRBV9 CASSVGTGRTGELFF TGTGCCAGCAGCGTGGGGACAGGGCGCACCGGGGAGCTGTTTTTT
TRBD2 TRBJ2-7 many TRBV6-2/TRBV6-3 CASRTSGRAPYEQYF TGTGCCAGCAGGACTAGCGGGAGGGCCCCCTACGAGCAGTACTTC
- TRBJ1-5 - TRBV12-3/TRBV12-4 CASSLVRMGNQPQHF TGTGCCAGCAGTTTAGTACGGATGGGAAATCAGCCCCAGCATTTT
- TRBJ1-2 many TRBV12-3/TRBV12-4 CASSLAGGREGYTF TGTGCCAGCAGTTTAGCCGGGGGAAGGGAAGGCTACACCTTC
- TRBJ2-7 many TRBV6-5 CASSRAPEGSYEQYF TGTGCCAGCAGTCGTGCCCCGGAGGGGTCCTACGAGCAGTACTTC
- TRBJ2-7 many TRBV11-2 CASSRRDTLLTHGEQYF TGTGCCAGCAGCCGACGAGACACCCTCCTTACGCATGGGGAGCAGTACTTC
- TRBJ2-7 many TRBV29-1 CSVGGSSYEQYF TGCAGCGTTGGAGGGTCCTCCTACGAGCAGTACTTC
- TRBJ1-6 many TRBV6-4 CASSDQPYNSPLHF TGTGCCAGCAGTGATCAGCCCTATAATTCACCCCTCCACTTT
TRBD2 TRBJ2-7 many TRBV20-1 CSARARAGGSYEQYF TGCAGTGCTAGAGCCAGAGCGGGAGGCTCCTACGAGCAGTACTTC
- TRBJ2-7 - TRBV6-2/TRBV6-3 CASSYMESYDQYF TGTGCCAGCAGTTACATGGAATCCTACGATCAGTACTTC
- TRBJ1-1 - TRBV11-3 CASSLRSSGRVFF TGTGCCAGCAGCTTAAGGTCATCTGGTCGAGTTTTCTTT
- TRBJ1-2 - TRBV5-1 CASSSFQRRRADYGYTF TGCGCCAGCAGCTCCTTTCAGAGGCGACGGGCAGACTATGGCTACACCTTC
- TRBJ1-2 many TRBV7-2 CASSLDGRRNYGYTF TGTGCCAGCAGCTTAGACGGGAGGCGTAACTATGGCTACACCTTC
- TRBJ2-7 many TRBV28 CASSFVGGSYEQYF TGCGCCAGCAGCTTCGTAGGCGGATCCTACGAGCAGTACTTC
- TRBJ2-7 many TRBV28 CASSFWLLRREQYF TGTGCCAGCAGTTTTTGGCTACTTAGGAGAGAGCAGTACTTC
TRBD1 TRBJ1-1 few TRBV2 CASRRTGLNTEAFF TGTGCCAGCAGACGGACAGGCTTGAACACTGAAGCTTTCTTT
- TRBJ1-2 - TRBV10-3 CAISEITVANYGYTF TGTGCCATCAGTGAGATAACTGTAGCTAACTATGGCTACACCTTC
- TRBJ1-5 many TRBV7-9 CASSLDNQPQHF TGTGCCAGCAGCTTAGACAATCAGCCCCAGCATTTT
TRBD1 TRBJ2-7 - TRBV28 CASSFSWLNRTGTYEQYF TGTGCCAGCAGTTTCAGTTGGTTGAACAGGACAGGGACCTACGAGCAGTACTTC
- TRBJ1-6 many TRBV20-1 CSASPVGSPLHF TGCAGTGCTAGTCCAGTTGGTTCACCCCTCCACTTT
- TRBJ2-7 many TRBV28 CASSLLSRGVYEQYF TGTGCCAGCAGTTTATTGAGTAGAGGAGTATACGAGCAGTACTTC
TRBD2 TRBJ2-4 many TRBV7-2 CASSLFVGLGRFF TGTGCCAGCAGCTTGTTCGTGGGACTAGGACGGTTCTTC
TRBD1 TRBJ2-7 - TRBV28 CASSSLRGQGAYEQYF TGTGCCAGCAGTTCCCTCAGAGGCCAGGGGGCCTACGAGCAGTACTTC
- TRBJ2-7 - TRBV3-1 CASSQEGTSYEQYF TGTGCCAGCAGCCAAGAGGGCACCTCCTACGAGCAGTACTTC
- TRBJ2-7 few TRBV10-3 CAISDRGEQYF TGTGCCATCTCCGACCGCGGCGAGCAGTACTTC
TRBD1 TRBJ1-1 few TRBV6-5 CASSSLLQGVYSPFRSNAEAFF TGTGCCAGCAGTTCCCTACTCCAGGGGGTCTATTCCCCTTTCCGAAGTAATGCCGAAGCTTTCTTT
- TRBJ1-1 many TRBV30 CAWGYRVGTEAFF TGTGCCTGGGGTTACAGGGTTGGGACTGAAGCTTTCTTT
TRBD1 TRBJ2-7 many TRBV11-1 CASSLARGWGQGRILHYEQYF TGTGCCAGCAGCTTAGCGCGAGGGTGGGGACAGGGCCGTATATTACATTACGAGCAGTACTTC
- TRBJ1-1 few TRBV20-1 CSASVRNTEAFF TGCAGTGCTAGTGTTCGGAACACTGAAGCTTTCTTT
- TRBJ2-7 many TRBV12-3/TRBV12-4 CASTEGDNYEQYF TGTGCCAGCACCGAAGGGGACAACTACGAGCAGTACTTC
- TRBJ2-7 - TRBV7-2 CASNKQGHEQYF TGTGCCAGCAACAAACAGGGCCACGAGCAGTACTTC
TRBD1 TRBJ2-2 - TRBV13 CASSTGQGAYTAGELFF TGTGCCAGCAGCACCGGACAGGGGGCCTACACGGCCGGGGAGCTGTTTTTT
- TRBJ1-2 few TRBV20-1 CSAAELTGIFNYGYTF TGCAGTGCCGCAGAATTAACAGGGATATTTAACTATGGCTACACCTTC
- TRBJ1-6 many TRBV12-3/TRBV12-4 CASSLDLTRSPLHF TGTGCCAGCAGTTTAGACCTTACGAGGTCACCCCTCCACTTT
- TRBJ2-7 many TRBV4-2 CASSQAGGSSPYEQYF TGTGCCAGCAGCCAAGCTGGGGGGTCCAGCCCCTACGAGCAGTACTTC
TRBD1 TRBJ1-6 - TRBV3-1 CASSQRGQEISYNSPLHF TGTGCCAGCAGCCAGAGAGGACAGGAGATCTCCTATAATTCACCCCTCCACTTT
- TRBJ2-5 - TRBV6-1 CASSTRSRPKETQYF TGTGCCAGCAGTACGCGTTCCCGCCCCAAAGAGACCCAGTACTTC
- TRBJ1-2 many TRBV5-5 CASSLDIYGYTF TGTGCCAGCAGCTTGGACATCTATGGCTACACCTTC
- TRBJ2-5 many TRBV15 CATSRDPNGETQYF TGTGCCACCAGCAGGGACCCGAACGGGGAGACCCAGTACTTC
TRBD1 TRBJ2-7 many TRBV6-5 CASSYLGQGYEQYF TGTGCCAGCAGTTACCTGGGACAGGGTTACGAGCAGTACTTC
- TRBJ1-2 many TRBV7-3 CASSLRGDKSGYTF TGTGCCAGCAGCTTAAGGGGGGACAAAAGTGGCTACACCTTC
- TRBJ2-5 many TRBV12-5 CASSRGSETQYF TGTGCTAGTTCTCGCGGGTCAGAGACCCAGTACTTC
- TRBJ2-7 many TRBV15 CATSTDRLEYEQYF TGTGCCACCAGTACCGACAGGCTCGAATACGAGCAGTACTTC
TRBD1 TRBJ2-7 many TRBV19 CASSRGTGLLSYEQYF TGTGCCAGTAGCCGGGGGACAGGGCTGTTGTCCTACGAGCAGTACTTC
TRBD1 TRBJ1-2 - TRBV24-1 CATSPGTAVYGYTF TGTGCCACCAGCCCTGGGACAGCGGTCTATGGCTACACCTTC
- TRBJ2-5 - TRBV12-3/TRBV12-4 CASSLGPTQETQYF TGTGCCAGCAGCCTCGGGCCTACACAAGAGACCCAGTACTTC
- TRBJ2-7 many TRBV10-3 CAIMGSHGAYEQYF TGTGCCATCATGGGATCCCATGGGGCCTACGAGCAGTACTTC
- TRBJ2-5 many TRBV7-9 CASSWTVIQETQYF TGTGCCAGCAGTTGGACAGTGATCCAAGAGACCCAGTACTTC
- TRBJ1-1 - TRBV3-1 CASSRRAGGSANTEAFF TGTGCCAGCAGCCGCAGGGCGGGAGGTAGTGCGAACACTGAAGCTTTCTTT
TRBD1 TRBJ1-2 - TRBV2 CASSERGDRHGYTF TGTGCCAGCAGTGAGAGGGGGGACAGGCACGGCTACACCTTC
TRBD1 TRBJ2-7 many TRBV29-1 CSVGTGSYEQYF TGCAGCGTTGGGACAGGCTCCTACGAGCAGTACTTC
- TRBJ2-5 many TRBV30 CAWSRGVTQYF TGTGCCTGGAGTCGAGGGGTGACCCAGTACTTC
- TRBJ2-2 - TRBV28 CASSHRAPNTGELFF TGTGCCAGCAGTCACAGGGCCCCGAACACCGGGGAGCTGTTTTTT
- TRBJ1-1 many TRBV6-1 CASSERLGGVNTEAFF TGTGCCAGCAGTGAAAGGCTTGGGGGGGTGAACACTGAAGCTTTCTTT
TRBD1 TRBJ2-5 many TRBV3-1 CASSQAGQGIETQYF TGTGCCAGCAGCCAGGCGGGACAGGGGATCGAGACCCAGTACTTC
- TRBJ2-2 many TRBV20-1 CSALGGTGELFF TGCAGTGCTCTGGGAGGCACCGGGGAGCTGTTTTTT